This T cell receptor (beta chain) is from a study of T-cell memory formation after mild COVID-19. For the study at large: Most TCR clusters belonged to a single donor. Study results and limitations: Nothing showed for sure that second-wave clones peaking on day 37 were SARS-CoV-2 specific. Clones contracting over day 15 to 85 were CD4/CD8 balanced, with later expanders leaning CD4+.

V lost 3 bases to trimming and J lost 4 bases, with 13 bases between them. Per germline, CDR1 SGDLS and CDR2 YYNGEE. This CDR3 comprises 14 residues. For this clonotype: What it binds is unknown.

TCRdb re-derived calls from the 5' RACE reads in MiXCR, one entry per CDR3 protein. The sample shows just under 350,000 distinct CDR3 sequences, roughly 13% of them seen only once. The sample consisted of PBMCs or a T cell subset sorted from them (not recorded which). V is TRBV9 and J is TRBJ1-2, with D unresolved. The origin of this receptor is a man aged 18 to 35 who had mild COVID-19 (a few samples of this study predate the infection). Cell type and time point are not known. The CDR3 reads CASSGQLTTYGYTF. CDR3 nucleotide sequence: TGTGCCAGCAGCGGGCAATTAACGACCTATGGCTACACCTTC.